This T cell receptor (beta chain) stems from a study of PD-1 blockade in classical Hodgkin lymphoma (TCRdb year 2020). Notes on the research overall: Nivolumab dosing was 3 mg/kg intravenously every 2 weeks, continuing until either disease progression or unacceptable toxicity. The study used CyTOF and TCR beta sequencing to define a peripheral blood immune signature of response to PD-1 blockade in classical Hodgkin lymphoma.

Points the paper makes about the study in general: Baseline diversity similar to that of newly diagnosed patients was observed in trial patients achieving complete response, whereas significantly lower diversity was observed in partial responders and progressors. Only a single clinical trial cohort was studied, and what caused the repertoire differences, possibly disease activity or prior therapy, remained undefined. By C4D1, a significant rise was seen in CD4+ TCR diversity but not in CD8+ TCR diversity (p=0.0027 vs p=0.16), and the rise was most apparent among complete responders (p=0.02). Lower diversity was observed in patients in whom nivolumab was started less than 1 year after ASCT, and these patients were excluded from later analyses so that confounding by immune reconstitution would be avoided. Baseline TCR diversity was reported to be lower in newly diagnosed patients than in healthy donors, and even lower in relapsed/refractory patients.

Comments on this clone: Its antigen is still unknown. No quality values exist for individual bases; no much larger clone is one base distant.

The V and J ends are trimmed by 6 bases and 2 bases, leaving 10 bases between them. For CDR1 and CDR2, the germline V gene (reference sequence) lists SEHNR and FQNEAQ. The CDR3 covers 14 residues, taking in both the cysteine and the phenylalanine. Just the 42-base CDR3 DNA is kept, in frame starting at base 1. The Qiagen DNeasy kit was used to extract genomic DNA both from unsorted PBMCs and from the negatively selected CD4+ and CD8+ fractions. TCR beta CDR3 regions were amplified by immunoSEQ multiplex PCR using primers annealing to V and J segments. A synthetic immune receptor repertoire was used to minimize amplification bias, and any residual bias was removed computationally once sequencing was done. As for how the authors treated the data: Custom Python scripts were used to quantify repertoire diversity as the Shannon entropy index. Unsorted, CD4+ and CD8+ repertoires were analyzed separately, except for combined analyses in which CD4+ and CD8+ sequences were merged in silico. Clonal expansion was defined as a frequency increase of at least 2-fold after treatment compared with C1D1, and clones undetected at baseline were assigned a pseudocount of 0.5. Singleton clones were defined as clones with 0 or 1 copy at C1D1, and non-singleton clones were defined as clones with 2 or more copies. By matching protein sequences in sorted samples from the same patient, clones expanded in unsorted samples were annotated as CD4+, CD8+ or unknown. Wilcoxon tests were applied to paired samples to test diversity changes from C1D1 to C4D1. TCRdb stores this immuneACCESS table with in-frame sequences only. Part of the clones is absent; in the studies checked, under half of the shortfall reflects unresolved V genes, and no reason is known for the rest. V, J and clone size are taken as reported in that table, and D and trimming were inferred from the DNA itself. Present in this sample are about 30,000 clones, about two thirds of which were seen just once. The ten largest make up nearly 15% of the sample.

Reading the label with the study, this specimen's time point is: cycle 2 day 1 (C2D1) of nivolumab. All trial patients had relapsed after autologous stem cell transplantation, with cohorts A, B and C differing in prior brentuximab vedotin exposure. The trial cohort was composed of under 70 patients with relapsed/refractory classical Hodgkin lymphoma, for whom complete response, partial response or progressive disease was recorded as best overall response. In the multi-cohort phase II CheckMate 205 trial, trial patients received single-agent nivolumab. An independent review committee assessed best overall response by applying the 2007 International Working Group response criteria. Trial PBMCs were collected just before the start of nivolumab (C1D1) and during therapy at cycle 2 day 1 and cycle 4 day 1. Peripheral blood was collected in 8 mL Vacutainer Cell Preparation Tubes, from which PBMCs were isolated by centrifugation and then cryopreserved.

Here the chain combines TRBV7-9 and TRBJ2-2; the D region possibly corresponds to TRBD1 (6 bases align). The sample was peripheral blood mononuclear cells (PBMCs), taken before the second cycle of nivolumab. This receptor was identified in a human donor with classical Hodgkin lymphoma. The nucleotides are TGTGCCAGCAGGGGGGCGAGTAACACCGGGGAGCTGTTTTTT. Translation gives CASRGASNTGELFF.